Here is one T cell receptor beta chain with its context. The sample is drawn from a study of shared clonotypes between healthy human individuals. Assay used: immunoSEQ multiplex PCR; TCRdb lists only in-frame clones, some missing. This table holds 2 million to 2.5 million clones, about 94% found once. CDR3 length equals 16 residues. CDR1 is MNHNS, CDR2 SASEGT, per germline. The germline V and J ends were trimmed by 4 bases and 0 bases, with 15 bases remaining between them. The sequence came from a man aged 18 to 29 in good health. This chain connects TRBV6-1 to TRBJ1-1; D is perhaps TRBD1 (5 bases). Sample: naive CD4+ T cells sorted from blood. The subset: CD45RA+ positively selected. The CDR3 DNA reads as TGTGCCAGCAGTGCCGGGACCGGCCCCATGAACACTGAAGCTTTCTTT. This codes for CASSAGTGPMNTEAFF.